One and the same sample provided the 20 T cell receptor beta chains below, sequenced in a study of T cell repertoires in cytomegalovirus infection. Each CDR3 protein is one row after TCRdb ran MiXCR on the reads. The sample yields 70,000 to 75,000 distinct CDR3 sequences, 4% seen once. Input material: PBMCs. The receptors shown here come from a human donor in good health (CMV status not recorded). Some clones in this sample may be carry-over from other donors' samples.

This clonotype was counted ten times or more. This rearrangement joins TRBV28 to TRBJ2-7; the D gene could be TRBD1 or TRBD2 (6 bases each). The CDR3 is made up of 13 amino acids. Germline loops: CDR1 MDHEN, CDR2 SYDVKM. V was trimmed by 7 bases and J by 6 bases, leaving 16 bases between them. The CDR3 region has the DNA TGTGCCAGCACCACAGCACAGGGAGGCGAGCAGTACTTC. Its protein is CASTTAQGGEQYF.

The sample holds many counts of this clonotype. The rearrangement links TRBV7-2 to TRBJ1-2; maybe TRBD1 (5 bases). Germline CDR1 and CDR2: SGHTA and FQGNSA. There are 14 residues in the CDR3. Deletions cut 3 bases from V and 4 bases from J, with 12 bases between. DNA for the CDR3: TGTGCCAGCAGCTTTAACGCGGGACTCTATGGCTACACCTTC. Its translation: CASSFNAGLYGYTF.

This clonotype was counted at least ten times. The chain couples TRBV10-3 to TRBJ2-3; the D call may be TRBD1 or TRBD2 (5 bases each). Germline CDR1 is ENHRY and CDR2 is SYGVKD. V was clipped by 6 bases and J by 1 base, with 8 bases between them. The CDR3 sequence is 13 residues long. CDR3 bases: TGTGCCATCAGCCGGGACGGCACAGATACGCAGTATTTT. This sequence encodes CAISRDGTDTQYF.

This clonotype was counted many times. This chain links TRBV20-1 with TRBJ1-2, with a weak D call TRBD1 (5 bases). The CDR3 length is 11 residues. Germline CDR1 and CDR2: DFQATT and SNEGSKA (reference sequence). V was cut by 6 bases and J by 12 bases, with 17 bases left in between. The DNA of the CDR3 is TGCAGTGCCAGGAGGGATCCGGGGGACACCTTC. Encoded protein: CSARRDPGDTF.

At least ten counts were recorded for this clonotype. This chain uses TRBV7-9 with TRBJ2-5, with D possibly being TRBD2 (6 bases). The germline CDR1 and CDR2 sequences are SEHNR and FQNEAQ (reference sequence). V was pared by 7 bases and J by 5 bases, with 11 bases between. The CDR3 has 12 amino acids. The CDR3 coding sequence is TGTGCCAGCACCCTTGGGGGGGAGACCCAGTACTTC. Residues: CASTLGGETQYF. The full variable domain, rest sourced from reference TRBV7-9 and TRBJ2-5, is DTGVSQNPRHKITKRGQNVTFRCDPISEHNRLYWYRQTLGQGPEFLTYFQNEAQLEKSRLLSDRFSAERPKGSFSTLEIQRTEQGDSAMYLCASTLGGETQYFGPGTRLLVL.

The sample holds many counts of this clonotype. This chain connects TRBV7-8 to TRBJ2-1; D possibly corresponds to TRBD1 (6 bases). Germline CDR1 SGHVS, CDR2 FQNEAQ. The V gene lost 0 bases and the J gene lost 6 bases, with 9 bases spanning the gap. This CDR3 has 14 residues. The CDR3 DNA sequence: TGTGCCAGCAGCTTAGCGCAGGGGTCCAATGAGCAGTTCTTC. Encoded protein: CASSLAQGSNEQFF. The whole variable domain, remainder taken from reference TRBV7-8 and TRBJ2-1, is GAGVSQSPRYKVAKRGQDVALRCDPISGHVSLFWYQQALGQGPEFLTYFQNEAQLDKSGLPSDRFFAERPEGSVSTLKIQRTQQEDSAVYLCASSLAQGSNEQFFGPGTRLTVL.

This clonotype was seen at least ten times. The gene calls are TRBV11-2 and TRBJ2-5, with a tentative D call TRBD2 (5 bases). Trimming cost V 2 bases and J 5 bases, with 12 bases left between them. Per germline, CDR1 SGHAT and CDR2 FQNNGV. This CDR3 is 14 amino acids long. CDR3 protein: CASSLFGGVETQYF. The CDR3 region has the DNA TGTGCCAGCAGCTTATTCGGAGGCGTGGAGACCCAGTACTTC.

This clonotype was observed at least ten times. The chain combines TRBV7-2 with TRBJ2-7, with a weak D call TRBD2 (6 bases). Germline V gene sequence: CDR1 SGHTA, CDR2 FQGNSA. The CDR3 consists of 15 residues. V lost 4 bases and J lost 1, with 14 bases in between. The CDR3 sequence is CASSSGGTGSYEQYF. The CDR3 bases are TGTGCCAGCAGCTCCGGCGGGACGGGATCCTACGAGCAGTACTTC.

This clonotype has at least ten counts. V gene TRBV12-3 or TRBV12-4 combines with J gene TRBJ2-7; the D is unclear. This CDR3 contains 12 residues. V was trimmed by 6 bases and J by 0 bases, leaving 6 bases between them. The CDR3 nucleotides read TGTGCCAGCAGGTTAAGCTCCTACGAGCAGTACTTC. This encodes CASRLSSYEQYF.

This clonotype showed up many times. The chain couples TRBV7-3 to TRBJ2-1; a weak D match, TRBD2 (5 bases). The CDR3 contains 13 residues. Germline assignment: CDR1 SGHTA and CDR2 FQGTGA. Trimming removed 2 bases at V and 8 bases at J, with 10 bases between. The CDR3 loop reads CASSLAGNDEQFF. DNA for the CDR3: TGTGCCAGCAGCTTAGCCGGGAACGATGAGCAGTTCTTC.

This clonotype was found many times. This rearrangement joins TRBV7-2 to TRBJ1-1; D remains ambiguous. Deletions cut 5 bases from V and 7 bases from J, with 11 bases between. Germline V lookup: CDR1 SGHTA, CDR2 FQGNSA. This CDR3 has 12 amino acids. CDR3 loop: CASSPTLLEAFF. The CDR3 nucleotides are TGTGCCAGCAGCCCGACACTCCTTGAAGCTTTCTTT.

The chain couples TRBV20-1 to TRBJ2-3; 12 nucleotides line up with TRBD2. V shed 7 bases, J shed 4 bases, and the junction held 9 bases outside the gene matches. This CDR3 contains 15 residues. Germline CDR1 is DFQATT and CDR2 is SNEGSKA (reference sequence). CDR3: CSVPGLAGSPDTQYF. In nucleotides, the CDR3 is TGCAGTGTTCCTGGACTAGCGGGAAGTCCAGATACGCAGTATTTT.

This clonotype has at least ten counts. The CDR3 DNA reads TGTGCCAGCAAGGGAGCGGGGGGAACTTACAATGAGCAGTTCTTC. Protein: CASKGAGGTYNEQFF. The V gene is TRBV2, the J gene TRBJ2-1; 9 bases are shared with TRBD2. This CDR3 comprises 15 residues. With V trimmed by 7 bases and J by 4 bases, 8 bases remained unmatched. The germline gives CDR1 SNHLY, CDR2 FYNNEI. The variable domain in full, completed from reference TRBV2 and TRBJ2-1, reads EPEVTQTPSHQVTQMGQEVILRCVPISNHLYFYWYRQILGQKVEFLVSFYNNEISEKSEIFDDQFSVERPDGSNFTLKIRSTKLEDSAMYFCASKGAGGTYNEQFFGPGTRLTVL.

This clonotype has ten or more counts. The chain has TRBV7-6 and TRBJ2-3, with TRBD2 matching 8 bases. The CDR3 contains 16 residues. The germline CDR1 and CDR2 sequences are SGHVS and FNYEAQ. Trimming removed 3 bases from V and 0 bases from J; junction bases left unmatched: 5. In DNA, the CDR3 is TGTGCCAGCAGCTTGATAGCGGGAACTAGCACAGATACGCAGTATTTT. Its translation is CASSLIAGTSTDTQYF.

This clonotype was detected ten times or more. The DNA for the CDR3 is TGTGCCAGCAGTCTACAGGATGTTTCACCCCTCCACTTT. Protein product: CASSLQDVSPLHF. The chain uses TRBV6-8 and TRBJ1-6, with D possibly matching TRBD1 (5 bases). V was pared by 5 bases and J by 9 bases, with 11 bases between. The CDR3 is 13 amino acids. Per the germline V gene, CDR1 is MNHGY and CDR2 is SAAAGT.

This clonotype has at least ten counts. This sequence joins TRBV29-1 and TRBJ1-1; D ambiguous. V lost 6 bases to trimming and J lost 4 bases, with 9 bases between them. Per the germline V gene, CDR1 is SQVTM and CDR2 is ANQGSEA. This CDR3 spans 11 amino acids. In nucleotides, the CDR3 is TGCAGCGTCCGTGGAGGCACTGAAGCTTTCTTT. Translating it yields CSVRGGTEAFF.

There are many counts of this clonotype. As DNA, the CDR3 is TGTGCCAGCAGCCGCAAGACAGGGAACACTGAAGCTTTCTTT. Translated, it gives CASSRKTGNTEAFF. This chain joins TRBV7-8 and TRBJ1-1, with D perhaps matching TRBD1 (6 bases). The CDR3 extends over 14 amino acids. V lost 5 bases and J lost 1, with 11 bases in between. Germline values: CDR1 SGHVS, CDR2 FQNEAQ.

This clonotype was recorded many times. The rearrangement links TRBV6-2 or TRBV6-3 to TRBJ2-3; the match to TRBD2 covers 8 bases. Germline values: CDR1 MNHEY, CDR2 SVGEGT. After removal of 2 bases from V and 4 bases from J, the junction contained 2 bases not matched to a gene. The CDR3 runs 14 residues. In DNA, the CDR3 is TGTGCCAGCAGTTACGCGGGGGGCCCAGATACGCAGTATTTT. Its protein is CASSYAGGPDTQYF.

This clonotype showed up many times. The genes are TRBV12-3 or TRBV12-4 and TRBJ2-1; D not resolved. There are 11 residues in the CDR3. Trimming took 5 bases from V and 7 from J, leaving 6 bases between them. The CDR3 bases are TGTGCCAGCAGTCCAACTAATGAGCAGTTCTTC. It encodes CASSPTNEQFF.

This clonotype was seen more than once but under ten times. The J gene is TRBJ2-5, the V gene TRBV27, with D perhaps being TRBD1 or TRBD2 (6 bases each). Germline V lookup: CDR1 MNHEY, CDR2 SMNVEV (reference sequence). With 5 bases removed from V and 5 bases from J, the gap between germline ends came to 15 bases. This CDR3 has 14 amino acids. CDR3 amino acids: CASSPRGVWETQYF. As DNA, the CDR3 is TGTGCCAGCAGTCCGAGGGGGGTCTGGGAGACCCAGTACTTC.